Each of the 22 T cell receptor beta chains below was sequenced from the same sample in a study of blood T cell repertoires in COVID-19. Assay used: immunoSEQ multiplex PCR; TCRdb lists only in-frame clones, some missing. The data hold approximately 190,000 clones, with around nine tenths observed a single time. The sample consisted of peripheral blood. Source of these receptors: a woman aged 40 to 50 who had recovered from COVID-19.

This clone was recorded once. The chain carries TRBV10-2 and TRBJ1-2, with D possibly matching TRBD1 (5 bases). Germline CDR1 reads WSHSY; CDR2 reads SAAADI. Trimming pared 2 bases from V and 2 bases from J, leaving 6 bases between. This CDR3 has 13 amino acids. The CDR3 DNA is TGCGCCAGCAGTGAGGGGGCCAACTATGGCTACACCTTC. The encoded protein is CASSEGANYGYTF.

The genes are TRBV12-3 or TRBV12-4 and TRBJ2-7, with TRBD1 as a possible D gene (6 bases). V was clipped by 6 bases and J by 3 bases, with 9 bases between them. The CDR3 runs to 12 residues. The DNA of the CDR3 is TGTGCCAGCAGCTCGGACAGCTACGAGCAGTACTTC. This codes for CASSSDSYEQYF.

The chain joins TRBV11-2 to TRBJ2-7, with 11 bases lining up with TRBD2. Trimming removed 4 bases from V and 5 bases from J; junction bases left unmatched: 7. Germline lookup yields CDR1 SGHAT and CDR2 FQNNGV. This CDR3 contains 15 residues. CDR3 coding DNA: TGTGCCAGCAGCTACCGACTAGCGGGAAGCCACGAGCAGTACTTC. This encodes CASSYRLAGSHEQYF.

This chain joins TRBV7-9 and TRBJ2-7; 7 nucleotides agree with TRBD1. The length of the CDR3 is 14 residues. Germline V CDR1 and CDR2: SEHNR, FQNEAQ (reference sequence). Trimming at V came to 3 bases and at J to 0 bases, leaving 2 bases not matched to a gene. The CDR3 bases are TGTGCCAGCAGCTTCCGGGACAGCTCCTACGAGCAGTACTTC. Translation: CASSFRDSSYEQYF.

This CDR3 reads CASSLGTQAQPQHF. CDR3 DNA sequence: TGTGCCAGCAGCCTAGGGACTCAGGCCCAGCCCCAGCATTTT. The V gene is TRBV3-1 (or the pseudogene TRBV3-2), the J gene TRBJ1-5; possible D gene TRBD1, 5 bases. Germline assignment: CDR1 LGHDT and CDR2 YNNKEL (reference sequence). The CDR3 is 14 residues long. Trimming took 4 bases from V and 7 from J, leaving 14 bases between them.

This clone came up a few times. The V and J genes are TRBV5-1 and TRBJ1-1, with 9 bases fitting TRBD1. The V gene end was trimmed by 4 bases and the J gene end by 7 bases; junction bases not matched to a gene: 8. The germline V gene has CDR1 SGHRS and CDR2 YFSETQ. The CDR3 covers 14 residues. The CDR3 DNA reads as TGCGCCAGCAGCACCGGACAGGGGAGTTATGAAGCTTTCTTT. Translated: CASSTGQGSYEAFF.

The V call is TRBV9, the J call TRBJ2-7; D may be TRBD1 (6 bases). Trimming removed 3 bases from V and 1 base from J, with 11 bases in between. The CDR3 has 14 amino acids. Germline V gene data show CDR1 as SGDLS and CDR2 as YYNGEE. The CDR3 sequence is CASSALQGSYEQYF. Here the CDR3 DNA reads TGTGCCAGCAGCGCTCTACAGGGTTCCTACGAGCAGTACTTC.

The rearrangement uses TRBV7-6 and TRBJ2-1; 9 bases match TRBD2. After removal of 1 base from V and 4 bases from J, the junction contained 5 bases not matched to a gene. CDR3 size: 16 residues. Per germline, CDR1 SGHVS and CDR2 FNYEAQ. This CDR3 is CASSLGGAGGYNEQFF. The CDR3 DNA reads as TGTGCCAGCAGCTTAGGTGGAGCGGGAGGATACAATGAGCAGTTCTTC.

The gene calls are TRBV6-6 and TRBJ2-7, with 9 bases that match TRBD2. V trimming: 5 bases; J trimming: 4 bases; junction bases outside the gene matches: 18. Germline CDR1 reads MNHNY; CDR2 reads SVGAGI (reference sequence). This CDR3 spans 18 amino acids. The chain's CDR3 is CASSPPGKNSGSIYEQYF. The CDR3 DNA reads as TGTGCCAGCAGTCCCCCAGGGAAAAATAGCGGGAGCATTTACGAGCAGTACTTC.

The chain employs TRBV4-3 and TRBJ1-4, with 7 bases that match TRBD1. Germline assignment: CDR1 LGHNA and CDR2 YSLEER. The CDR3 consists of 15 residues. J was trimmed by 5 bases and V by 1 base; bases with no gene match: 4. The CDR3 nucleotides are TGCGCCAGCAGCCAAGCCGGGACAGAGAATGAAAAACTGTTTTTT. It yields the protein CASSQAGTENEKLFF.

The genes are TRBV27 and TRBJ2-1; D gene ambiguous. The CDR3 covers 15 residues. Germline lookup yields CDR1 MNHEY and CDR2 SMNVEV (reference sequence). Trimming shortened V by 0 bases and J by 0 bases, and 6 bases separated the two germline ends. DNA of the CDR3: TGTGCCAGCAGTTTATCCATTAGCTCCTACAATGAGCAGTTCTTC. It yields the protein CASSLSISSYNEQFF.

The chain has TRBV4-1 and TRBJ2-7; D gene ambiguous. The CDR3 runs to 13 residues. Germline CDR1 MGHRA, CDR2 YSYEKL. The V gene lost 2 bases and the J gene lost 2 bases, with 7 bases spanning the gap. The CDR3 DNA follows: TGCGCCAGCAGCCAATCTACCACCTACGAGCAGTACTTC. It codes for CASSQSTTYEQYF.

The chain uses TRBV19 and TRBJ2-5; 8 nucleotides agree with TRBD2. Germline values: CDR1 LNHDA, CDR2 SQIVND (reference sequence). This CDR3 has 15 amino acids. V lost 2 bases to trimming and J lost 0 bases; unmatched junction nucleotides: 2. The CDR3 DNA follows: TGTGCCAGTAGTATACGGGGGGGTCACCAAGAGACCCAGTACTTC. Translated, it gives CASSIRGGHQETQYF.

V is TRBV6-2 or TRBV6-3 and J is TRBJ2-2, with a tentative D call TRBD2 (5 bases). V dropped 6 bases and J dropped 4 bases, with 15 bases sitting between them. CDR1 is MNHEY and CDR2 is SVGEGT in the germline V gene. The CDR3 runs to 15 residues. The CDR3 coding sequence is TGTGCCAGCAGGTACAGAGGGTTGACCACCGGGGAGCTGTTTTTT. Translating gives CASRYRGLTTGELFF.

The chain carries TRBV6-5 and TRBJ2-7, with 9 bases aligning to TRBD1. The CDR3 is made up of 13 amino acids. Per germline, CDR1 MNHEY and CDR2 SVGAGI. V trimming: 8 bases; J trimming: 6 bases; junction bases outside the gene matches: 8. CDR3 in amino acids: CASDGQGQGEQYF. The DNA for the CDR3 is TGTGCCAGCGACGGACAGGGACAGGGCGAGCAGTACTTC.

The chain is built from TRBV7-9 and TRBJ2-1, with D possibly being TRBD1 (5 bases). Germline CDR1 reads SEHNR; CDR2 reads FQNEAQ (reference sequence). This CDR3 contains 15 residues. The ends were cut back, 1 base at V and 8 bases at J, with 15 bases in the middle. The CDR3: CASSLENRLRDEQFF. CDR3 nucleotides: TGTGCCAGCAGCTTAGAGAACAGGCTCAGGGATGAGCAGTTCTTC.

The rearrangement links TRBV20-1 to TRBJ1-1; unclear D gene. Trimming removed 0 bases from V and 10 bases from J, with 9 bases in between. Germline V lookup: CDR1 DFQATT, CDR2 SNEGSKA (reference sequence). This CDR3 has 11 amino acids. CDR3 in DNA: TGCAGTGCTAGAGAAAGCGAGGGAGCTTTCTTT. Translation: CSARESEGAFF.

The rearrangement uses TRBV7-2 and TRBJ1-6; D gene ambiguous. The germline CDR1 and CDR2 sequences are SGHTA and FQGNSA. CDR3 length: 17 amino acids. Between the trimmed V and J ends, which lost 4 bases and 2 bases, there was a span of 15 bases. The CDR3 DNA is TGTGCCAGCAGCTCTATCGGAGGCTTCGCCTATAATTCACCCCTCCACTTT. Its translation: CASSSIGGFAYNSPLHF.

This rearrangement joins TRBV29-1 to TRBJ2-7; 10 positions match TRBD1. CDR3 size: 13 residues. Germline V gene lookup returns CDR1 SQVTM and CDR2 ANQGSEA. Unmatched junction bases numbered 5, after V lost 6 bases and J lost 3 bases. The chain's CDR3 is CSVPGQGNYEQYF. The CDR3 bases are TGCAGCGTCCCGGGACAGGGGAACTACGAGCAGTACTTC.

This chain uses TRBV19 with TRBJ1-3, with D unresolved. CDR1 and CDR2 (germline): LNHDA, SQIVND (reference sequence). V lost 10 bases and J 0 bases, leaving 10 bases between the germline ends. The CDR3 has 13 residues. The CDR3 DNA sequence: TGTGCCACCCCAAGACACTCTGGAAACACCATATATTTT. This sequence encodes CATPRHSGNTIYF.

CDR3 protein: CASSDGTGYYEQYF. DNA of the CDR3: TGTGCCAGCAGCGACGGGACAGGATACTACGAGCAGTACTTC. The gene calls are TRBV7-9 and TRBJ2-7, with TRBD1 matching over 8 bases. J gave up 3 bases and V 5 bases, and 6 bases lay outside the gene matches. Germline lookup yields CDR1 SEHNR and CDR2 FQNEAQ (reference sequence). This CDR3 has 14 amino acids.

The CDR3 DNA reads TGTGCCAGCAGAACCCTTGGACAGCAAGAGACCCAGTACTTC. Protein: CASRTLGQQETQYF. J is TRBJ2-5 and V is TRBV27, with D maybe TRBD1 (6 bases). Per germline, CDR1 MNHEY and CDR2 SMNVEV (reference sequence). V was shortened by 6 bases and J by 2 bases, with 13 bases between the two germline ends. The CDR3 has 14 amino acids.